This T cell receptor beta chain comes out of a study of early T cells in non-severe SARS-CoV-2 infection. TCRdb reprocessed the 5' RACE reads via MiXCR and lists one record per CDR3 protein. This sample has about 71,000 distinct CDR3 sequences; about 14% occur once, and the top ten carry approximately 4%. With 1 base removed from V and 6 bases from J, the gap between germline ends came to 7 bases. This CDR3 is built from 13 residues. Germline V gene sequence: CDR1 SGHRS, CDR2 YFSETQ. The chain employs TRBV5-1 and TRBJ1-4; D not resolved. This clonotype was sampled from an adult who was a healthcare worker with PCR-confirmed SARS-CoV-2 infection or an uninfected control (not recorded which). The starting material was whole blood, obtained at baseline. The CDR3 here is CASSLTGYEKLFF. The CDR3 DNA follows: TGCGCCAGCAGCTTGACGGGTTATGAAAAACTGTTTTTT.